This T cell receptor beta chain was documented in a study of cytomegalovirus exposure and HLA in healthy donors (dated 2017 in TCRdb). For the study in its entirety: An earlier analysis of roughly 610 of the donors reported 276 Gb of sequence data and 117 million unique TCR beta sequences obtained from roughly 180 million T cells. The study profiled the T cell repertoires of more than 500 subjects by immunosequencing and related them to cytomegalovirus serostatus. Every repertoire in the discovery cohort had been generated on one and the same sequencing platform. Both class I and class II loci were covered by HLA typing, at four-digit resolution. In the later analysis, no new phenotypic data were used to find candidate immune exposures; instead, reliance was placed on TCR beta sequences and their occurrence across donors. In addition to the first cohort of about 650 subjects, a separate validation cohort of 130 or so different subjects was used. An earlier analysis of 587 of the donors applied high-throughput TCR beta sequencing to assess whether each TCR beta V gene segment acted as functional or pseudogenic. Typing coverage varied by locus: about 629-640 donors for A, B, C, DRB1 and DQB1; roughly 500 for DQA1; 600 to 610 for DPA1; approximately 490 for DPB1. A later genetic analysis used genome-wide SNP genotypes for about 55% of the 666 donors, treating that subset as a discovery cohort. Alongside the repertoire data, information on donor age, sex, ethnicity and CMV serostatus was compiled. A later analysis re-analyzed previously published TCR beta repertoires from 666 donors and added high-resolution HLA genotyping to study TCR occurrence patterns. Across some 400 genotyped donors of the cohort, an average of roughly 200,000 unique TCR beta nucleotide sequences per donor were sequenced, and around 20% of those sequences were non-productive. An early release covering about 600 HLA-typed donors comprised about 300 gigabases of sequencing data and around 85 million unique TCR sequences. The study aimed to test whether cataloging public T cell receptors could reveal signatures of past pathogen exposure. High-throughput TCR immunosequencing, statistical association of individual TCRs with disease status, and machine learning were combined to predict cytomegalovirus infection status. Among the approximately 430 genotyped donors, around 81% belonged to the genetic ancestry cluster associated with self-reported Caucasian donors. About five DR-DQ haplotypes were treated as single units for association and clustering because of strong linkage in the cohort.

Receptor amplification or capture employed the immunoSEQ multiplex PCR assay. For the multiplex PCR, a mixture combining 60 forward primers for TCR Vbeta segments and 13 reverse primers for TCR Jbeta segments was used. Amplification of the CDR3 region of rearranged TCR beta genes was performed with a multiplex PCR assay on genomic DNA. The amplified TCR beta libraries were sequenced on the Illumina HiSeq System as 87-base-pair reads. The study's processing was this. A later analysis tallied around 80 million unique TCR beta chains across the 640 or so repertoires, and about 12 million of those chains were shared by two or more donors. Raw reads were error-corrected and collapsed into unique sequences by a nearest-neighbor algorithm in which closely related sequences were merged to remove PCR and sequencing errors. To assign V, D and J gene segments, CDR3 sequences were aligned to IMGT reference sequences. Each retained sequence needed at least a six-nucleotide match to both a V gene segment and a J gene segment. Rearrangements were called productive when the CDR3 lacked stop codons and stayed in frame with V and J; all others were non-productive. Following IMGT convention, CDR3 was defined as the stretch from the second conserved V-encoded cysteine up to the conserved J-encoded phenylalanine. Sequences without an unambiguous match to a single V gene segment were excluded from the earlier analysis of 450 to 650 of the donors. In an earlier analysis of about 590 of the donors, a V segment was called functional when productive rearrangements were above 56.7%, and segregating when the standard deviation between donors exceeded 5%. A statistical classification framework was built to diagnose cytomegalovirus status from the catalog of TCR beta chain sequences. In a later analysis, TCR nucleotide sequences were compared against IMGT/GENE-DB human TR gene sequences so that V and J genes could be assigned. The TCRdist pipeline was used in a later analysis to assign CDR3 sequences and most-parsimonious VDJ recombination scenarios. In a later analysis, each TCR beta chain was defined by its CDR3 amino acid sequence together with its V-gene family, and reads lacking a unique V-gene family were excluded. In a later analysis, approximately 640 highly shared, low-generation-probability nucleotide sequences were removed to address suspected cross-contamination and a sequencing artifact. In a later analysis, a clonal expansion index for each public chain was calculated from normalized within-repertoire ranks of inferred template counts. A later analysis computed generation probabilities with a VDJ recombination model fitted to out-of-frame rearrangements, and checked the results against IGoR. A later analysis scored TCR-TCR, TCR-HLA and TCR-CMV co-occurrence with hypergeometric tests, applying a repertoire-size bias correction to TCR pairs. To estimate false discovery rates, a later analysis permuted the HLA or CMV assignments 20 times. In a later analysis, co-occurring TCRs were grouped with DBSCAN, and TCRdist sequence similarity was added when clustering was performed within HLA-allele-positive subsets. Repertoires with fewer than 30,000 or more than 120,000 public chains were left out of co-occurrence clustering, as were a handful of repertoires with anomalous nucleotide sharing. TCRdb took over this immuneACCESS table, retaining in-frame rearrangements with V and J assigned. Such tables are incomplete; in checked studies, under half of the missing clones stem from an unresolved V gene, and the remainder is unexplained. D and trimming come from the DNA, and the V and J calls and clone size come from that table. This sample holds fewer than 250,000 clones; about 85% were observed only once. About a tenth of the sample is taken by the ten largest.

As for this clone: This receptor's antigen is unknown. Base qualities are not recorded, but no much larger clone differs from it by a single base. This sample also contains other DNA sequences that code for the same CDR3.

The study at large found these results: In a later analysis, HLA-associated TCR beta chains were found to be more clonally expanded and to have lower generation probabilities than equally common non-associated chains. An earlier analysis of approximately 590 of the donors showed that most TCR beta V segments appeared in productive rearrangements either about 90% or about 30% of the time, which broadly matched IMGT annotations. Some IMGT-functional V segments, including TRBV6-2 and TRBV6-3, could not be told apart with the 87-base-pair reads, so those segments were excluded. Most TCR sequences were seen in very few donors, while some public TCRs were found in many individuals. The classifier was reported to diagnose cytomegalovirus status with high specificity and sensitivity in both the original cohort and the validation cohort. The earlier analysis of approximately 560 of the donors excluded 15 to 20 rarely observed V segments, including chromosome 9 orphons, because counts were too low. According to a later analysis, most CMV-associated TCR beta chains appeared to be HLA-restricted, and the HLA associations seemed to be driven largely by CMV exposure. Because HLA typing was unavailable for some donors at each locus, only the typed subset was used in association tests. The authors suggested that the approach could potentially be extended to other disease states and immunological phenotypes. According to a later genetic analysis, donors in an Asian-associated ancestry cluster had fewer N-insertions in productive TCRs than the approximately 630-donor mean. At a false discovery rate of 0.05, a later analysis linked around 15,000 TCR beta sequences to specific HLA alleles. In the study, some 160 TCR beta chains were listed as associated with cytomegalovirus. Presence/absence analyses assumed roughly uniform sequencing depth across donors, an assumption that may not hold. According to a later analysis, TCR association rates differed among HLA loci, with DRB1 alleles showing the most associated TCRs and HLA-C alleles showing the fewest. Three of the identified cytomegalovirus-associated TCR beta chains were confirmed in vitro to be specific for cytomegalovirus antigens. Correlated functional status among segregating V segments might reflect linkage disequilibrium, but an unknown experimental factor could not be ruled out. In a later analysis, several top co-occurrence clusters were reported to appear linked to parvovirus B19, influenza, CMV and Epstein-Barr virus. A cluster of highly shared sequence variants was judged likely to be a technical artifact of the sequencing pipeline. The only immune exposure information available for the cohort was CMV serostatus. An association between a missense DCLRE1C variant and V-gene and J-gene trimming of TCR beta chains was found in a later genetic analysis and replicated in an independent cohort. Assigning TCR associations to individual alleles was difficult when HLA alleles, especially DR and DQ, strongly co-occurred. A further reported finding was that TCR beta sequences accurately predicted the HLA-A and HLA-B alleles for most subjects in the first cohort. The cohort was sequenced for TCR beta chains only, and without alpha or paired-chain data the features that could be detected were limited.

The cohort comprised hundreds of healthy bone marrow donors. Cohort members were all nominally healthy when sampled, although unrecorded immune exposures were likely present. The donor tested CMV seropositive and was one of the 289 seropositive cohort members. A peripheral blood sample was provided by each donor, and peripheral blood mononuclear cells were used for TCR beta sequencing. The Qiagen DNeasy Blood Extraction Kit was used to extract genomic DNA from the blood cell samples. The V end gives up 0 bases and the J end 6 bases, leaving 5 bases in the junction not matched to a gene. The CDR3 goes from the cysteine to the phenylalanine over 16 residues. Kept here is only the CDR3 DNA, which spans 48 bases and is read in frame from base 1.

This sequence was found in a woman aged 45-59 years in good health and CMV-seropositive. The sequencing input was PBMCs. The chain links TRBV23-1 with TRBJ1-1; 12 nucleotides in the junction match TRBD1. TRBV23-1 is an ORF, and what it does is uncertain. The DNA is TGCGCCAGCAGTCAATCCGGGGACAGGGGGCAATCTGAAGCTTTCTTT. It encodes CASSQSGDRGQSEAFF.